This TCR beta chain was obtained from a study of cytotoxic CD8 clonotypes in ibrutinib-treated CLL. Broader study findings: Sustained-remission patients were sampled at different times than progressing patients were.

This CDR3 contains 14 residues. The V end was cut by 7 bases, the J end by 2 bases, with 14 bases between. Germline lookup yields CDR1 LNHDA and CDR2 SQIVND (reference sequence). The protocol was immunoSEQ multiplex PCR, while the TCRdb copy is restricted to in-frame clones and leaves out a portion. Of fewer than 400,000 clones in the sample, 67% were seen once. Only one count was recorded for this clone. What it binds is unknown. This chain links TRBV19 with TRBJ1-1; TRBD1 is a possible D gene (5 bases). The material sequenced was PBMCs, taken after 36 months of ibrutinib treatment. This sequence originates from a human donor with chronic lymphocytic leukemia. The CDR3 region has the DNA TGTGCCAGTATTAAGGGGTGGGGAAACACTGAAGCTTTCTTT. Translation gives CASIKGWGNTEAFF.